This TCR beta chain is from a study of T cells in Graves' hyperthyroidism and ophthalmopathy. With 5 bases clipped from V and 4 bases from J, the junction kept 6 bases outside the gene matches. Germline loops: CDR1 SQVTM, CDR2 ANQGSEA. The CDR3 totals 15 residues. Amplification of TCR beta CDR3 regions used RNA as the template. When the TCR CDR3 underwent first-round RT-PCR, the HTBI primer set was used. TCRdb called the multiplex PCR reads again in MiXCR, with one record for every CDR3 protein. The profile shows about 210,000 distinct CDR3 sequences, 17% of them singletons. This clonotype was counted only a few times. Graves' hyperthyroidism qualified as stable when ophthalmopathy did not progress within 18 months. Lactation, pregnancy, other autoimmune disease or uncontrolled infection excluded patients. PBMCs were collected from an approximately 9 ml volume of fresh peripheral blood.

The rearrangement links TRBV29-1 to TRBJ2-2; 11 bases map to TRBD1. Input material: blood. This TCR came from a man over 45 with Graves' hyperthyroidism. CDR3 DNA sequence: TGCAGCGTTACTACCGGGACAGGGGGCACCGGGGAGCTGTTTTTT. Translating it yields CSVTTGTGGTGELFF.